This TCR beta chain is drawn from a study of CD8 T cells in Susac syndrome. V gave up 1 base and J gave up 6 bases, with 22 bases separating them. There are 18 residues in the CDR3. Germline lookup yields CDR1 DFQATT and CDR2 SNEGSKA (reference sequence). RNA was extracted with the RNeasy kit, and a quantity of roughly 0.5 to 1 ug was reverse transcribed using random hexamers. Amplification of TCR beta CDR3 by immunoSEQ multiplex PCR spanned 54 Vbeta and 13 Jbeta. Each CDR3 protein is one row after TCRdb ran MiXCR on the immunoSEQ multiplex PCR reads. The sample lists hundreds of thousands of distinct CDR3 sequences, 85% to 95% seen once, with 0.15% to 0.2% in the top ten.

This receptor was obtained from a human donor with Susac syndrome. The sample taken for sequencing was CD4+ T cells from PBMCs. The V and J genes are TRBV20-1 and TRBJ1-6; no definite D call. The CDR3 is CSARVVRFGLSSNSPLHF. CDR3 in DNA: TGCAGTGCTAGAGTGGTACGGTTCGGTTTGAGCTCTAATTCACCCCTCCACTTT.